This is a list of T cell receptor beta chains from one sample in a study of blood T cells in healthy people across ages. TCRdb called the 5' RACE reads again in MiXCR, with one record for every CDR3 protein. The sample lists about 560,000 distinct CDR3 sequences, around 27% occurring once. The same specimen was also included in a second study, on T cells of mothers and their children.

What was sequenced was blood. These receptors were taken from a boy aged 2 to 10 in good health. The CDR3 runs from the conserved cysteine through the conserved F or W. D genes are given only for firm matches. Clone size appears in some rows only: once, few, many, or a class for an expanded clone.

>TRBJ2-2|TRBV6-2/TRBV6-3|TRBD1|.
CASDKTGAGELFF
TGTGCCAGCGACAAAACAGGGGCCGGGGAGCTGTTTTTT
>TRBJ2-1|TRBV11-2|.|few
CASSQSVSIIGTYNEQFF
TGTGCCAGCAGCCAGTCCGTCTCTATTATCGGAACCTACAATGAGCAGTTCTTC
>TRBJ1-1|TRBV7-2|TRBD1|.
CASSFRFGQGTRNTEAFF
TGTGCCAGCAGCTTTCGATTTGGACAGGGGACTCGGAACACTGAAGCTTTCTTT
>TRBJ2-7|TRBV28|.|.
CASSATQSYEQYF
TGTGCCAGCAGTGCCACCCAGTCCTACGAGCAGTACTTC
>TRBJ2-3|TRBV12-3/TRBV12-4|TRBD2|.
CASSLGLAGYTQYF
TGTGCCAGCAGTTTGGGTCTAGCGGGGTATACGCAGTATTTT
>TRBJ1-3|TRBV30|.|.
CAWAAGSGNTIYF
TGTGCCTGGGCGGCGGGCTCTGGAAACACCATATATTTT
>TRBJ2-5|TRBV20-1|TRBD2|few
CSAGTSVETQYF
TGCAGTGCCGGGACTAGCGTCGAGACCCAGTACTTC
>TRBJ1-1|TRBV5-1|.|.
CASSSIDSEYTEAFF
TGCGCCAGCAGCTCGATTGACAGCGAGTACACTGAAGCTTTCTTT
>TRBJ2-5|TRBV24-1|.|.
CATSEGTEETQYF
TGTGCCACCAGTGAAGGGACTGAAGAGACCCAGTACTTC
>TRBJ2-5|TRBV29-1|TRBD2|once
CSVGTSGQETQYF
TGCAGCGTTGGGACTAGCGGCCAAGAGACCCAGTACTTC
>TRBJ2-5|TRBV3-1|TRBD2|.
CASSQERGGRETQYF
TGTGCCAGCAGCCAAGAACGGGGGGGCCGAGAGACCCAGTACTTC
>TRBJ2-5|TRBV7-9|.|.
CASSIQTLLVEETQYF
TGTGCCAGCAGCATCCAGACACTTTTGGTGGAAGAGACCCAGTACTTC
>TRBJ2-2|TRBV4-1|.|.
CASSRVEGRGTGELFF
TGCGCCAGCAGCCGAGTTGAGGGTCGGGGGACCGGGGAGCTGTTTTTT
>TRBJ1-2|TRBV12-3/TRBV12-4|.|.
CASSPYGYTF
TGTGCCAGCAGTCCATATGGCTACACCTTC
>TRBJ1-4|TRBV29-1|TRBD1|many
CSVHPRGVNEKLFF
TGCAGCGTCCACCCCAGGGGGGTTAATGAAAAACTGTTTTTT
>TRBJ1-1|TRBV2|.|.
CASSELGQGGTEAFF
TGTGCCAGCAGTGAACTGGGTCAGGGAGGGACTGAAGCTTTCTTT
>TRBJ2-7|TRBV2|.|few
CASSEFRPGAYEQYF
TGTGCCAGCAGTGAATTTCGTCCAGGGGCCTACGAGCAGTACTTC
>TRBJ2-4|TRBV11-2|.|.
CASRPALRAKNIQYF
TGTGCCAGCAGGCCAGCCCTTAGAGCCAAAAACATTCAGTACTTC
>TRBJ2-5|TRBV9|TRBD2|few
CASSVATGTSGKETQYF
TGTGCCAGCAGCGTAGCTACAGGGACTAGCGGGAAGGAGACCCAGTACTTC
>TRBJ2-5|TRBV6-5|.|.
CASSRAGGETQYF
TGTGCCAGCTCCAGGGCTGGGGGAGAGACCCAGTACTTC
>TRBJ1-2|TRBV12-3/TRBV12-4|.|many
CASSLGQHYGYTF
TGTGCCAGCAGTTTAGGACAGCACTATGGCTACACCTTC
>TRBJ1-2|TRBV10-3|TRBD1|.
CAISDLEGATGYTF
TGTGCCATCAGTGACCTGGAGGGGGCAACGGGCTACACCTTC
>TRBJ1-2|TRBV27|.|few
CASSFRGSNYGYTF
TGTGCCAGCAGTTTCCGTGGGTCTAACTATGGCTACACCTTC
>TRBJ1-1|TRBV12-3/TRBV12-4|.|.
CASSDRYTEAFF
TGTGCCAGCAGCGACAGATACACTGAAGCTTTCTTT
>TRBJ2-7|TRBV7-2|.|.
CASSLAPLVTYEQYF
TGTGCCAGCAGCTTAGCCCCCCTAGTAACCTACGAGCAGTACTTC
>TRBJ2-7|TRBV5-1|TRBD2|.
CASTRGSGDYSYEQYF
TGCGCCAGCACCAGGGGTAGCGGGGATTATTCCTACGAGCAGTACTTC
>TRBJ2-3|TRBV5-4|TRBD2|.
CASSLRTSGKGDTQYF
TGTGCCAGCAGCCTCCGGACTAGCGGGAAGGGGGATACGCAGTATTTT
>TRBJ2-5|TRBV6-5|.|few
CASSYSSWRETQYF
TGTGCCAGCAGTTATAGTAGCTGGAGAGAGACCCAGTACTTC
>TRBJ2-1|TRBV10-3|.|.
CAVGGGGTYNEQFF
TGTGCCGTAGGAGGAGGGGGGACCTACAATGAGCAGTTCTTC
>TRBJ1-1|TRBV6-5|.|few
CASRTAGVWTEAFF
TGTGCCAGCAGGACAGCGGGGGTATGGACTGAAGCTTTCTTT
>TRBJ1-1|TRBV6-5|.|.
CASSSIAGGGGQAGAFF
TGTGCCAGCAGTTCCATCGCCGGGGGAGGGGGGCAGGCCGGAGCTTTCTTT
>TRBJ1-4|TRBV7-8|TRBD1|few
CASSTIRPRTGGEKLFF
TGTGCCAGCAGCACAATCCGCCCGAGGACAGGGGGCGAAAAACTGTTTTTT
>TRBJ2-7|TRBV9|.|few
CASSVAVETYEQYF
TGTGCCAGCAGCGTAGCTGTGGAAACCTACGAGCAGTACTTC